These 24 T cell receptor beta chains share one sample of origin, sequenced in a study of CD8 T cells in ankylosing spondylitis. TCRdb re-analysed the 5' RACE reads in MiXCR, keeping a single row per CDR3 protein. Among 250,000 to 400,000 distinct CDR3 sequences, roughly 10% were seen once, and the ten largest hold more than 7%. The sequencing input was blood, either unsorted or a sorted T cell fraction (not recorded which). These receptors came from a female donor with ankylosing spondylitis or in good health (not recorded which).

At least ten counts were recorded for this clonotype. The chain joins TRBV5-6 to TRBJ2-7; D not certain. V dropped 5 bases and J dropped 5 bases, with 17 bases sitting between them. Germline CDR1 SGHDT, CDR2 YYEEEE. The CDR3 contains 14 residues. The CDR3 spells CASSPLTRVDEQYF. The CDR3, as DNA: TGTGCCAGCAGTCCCTTAACCCGAGTCGACGAGCAGTACTTC.

This chain joins TRBV30 and TRBJ2-4; D not certain. This CDR3 is built from 11 residues. The germline V gene encodes CDR1 GTSNPN and CDR2 SVGIG (reference sequence). Trimming removed 1 base from V and 4 bases from J, with 2 bases in between. The chain's CDR3 is CAWSGKNIQYF. DNA of the CDR3: TGTGCCTGGAGTGGGAAAAACATTCAGTACTTC.

The rearrangement links TRBV12-3 or TRBV12-4 to TRBJ2-7; D uncertain. The CDR3 is 12 amino acids. V was trimmed by 6 bases and J by 7 bases, leaving 13 bases between them. CDR3 residues: CASRGFRVEQYF. CDR3 DNA sequence: TGTGCCAGCAGGGGGTTCCGGGTGGAGCAGTACTTC.

This clonotype came up a few times. The chain uses TRBV12-3 or TRBV12-4 and TRBJ2-7; 10 bases align to TRBD2. The CDR3 is made up of 14 amino acids. Trimming removed 7 bases from V and 6 bases from J; junction bases left unmatched: 9. The CDR3 nucleotides read TGTGCCAGCACGATGAGCGGGAGGGCTCTCGAGCAGTACTTC. Its protein is CASTMSGRALEQYF.

This clonotype was counted at least ten times. The chain carries TRBV6-2 or TRBV6-3 and TRBJ2-3, with D hard to call. V lost 6 bases to trimming and J lost 4 bases, with 5 bases between them. This CDR3 spans 11 amino acids. Per the germline V gene, CDR1 is MNHEY and CDR2 is SVGEGT. CDR3 residues: CASREADTQYF. The CDR3 DNA reads TGTGCCAGCAGAGAAGCAGATACGCAGTATTTT.

V and J are TRBV20-1 and TRBJ1-1; no reliable D call. Germline CDR1 is DFQATT and CDR2 is SNEGSKA (reference sequence). The CDR3 is 17 residues long. V was clipped by 1 base and J by 0 bases, with 18 bases between them. Written as DNA, the CDR3 is TGCAGTGCTAGAGTCCCGGTCTGGGTGCCCTTGAACACTGAAGCTTTCTTT. The encoded protein is CSARVPVWVPLNTEAFF.

In regard to this clonotype: Just one base apart from a much larger clone, this may be a read error. V gene TRBV20-1 combines with J gene TRBJ2-1; possibly TRBD1 for D (5 bases). The CDR3 consists of 16 residues. Germline CDR1 DFQATT, CDR2 SNEGSKA (reference sequence). The chain's CDR3 is CCARKDMRSSYNEQFF. Written as DNA, the CDR3 is TGCTGTGCTAGGAAGGACATGCGGAGCTCCTACAATGAGCAGTTCTTC.

The sample holds many counts of this clonotype. The rearrangement links TRBV25-1 to TRBJ1-2; TRBD1 agrees at 7 bases. Germline CDR1 MGHDK, CDR2 SYGVNS. The CDR3 extends over 16 amino acids. V was clipped by 3 bases and J by 6 bases; unmatched bases: 13. The CDR3 region has the DNA TGTGCCAGCAGTGATTCGGTAATTGGACAGGAGAATGGCTACACCTTC. It encodes CASSDSVIGQENGYTF.

This chain connects TRBV5-1 to TRBJ1-5; 7 positions agree with TRBD1. The junction had 10 bases not matched to a gene; V was cut back by 1 base and J by 0 bases. Germline V gene sequence: CDR1 SGHRS, CDR2 YFSETQ. The CDR3 contains 18 residues. CDR3 amino acids: CASSLPGQTYYSNQPQHF. The CDR3 DNA reads TGCGCCAGCAGCTTGCCGGGACAGACCTATTATAGCAATCAGCCCCAGCATTTT.

This clonotype showed up many times. This chain connects TRBV6-4 to TRBJ2-2; weak D call: TRBD2 (5 bases). The germline V gene encodes CDR1 MRHNA and CDR2 SNTAGT. Trimming stripped 3 bases from V and 5 bases from J, with 10 bases between. The CDR3 spans 14 residues. DNA of the CDR3: TGTGCCAGCAGTGAGGGTGGGAGTACCGGGGAGCTGTTTTTT. Translated, it gives CASSEGGSTGELFF.

This clonotype turned up a few times. V and J are TRBV7-2 and TRBJ2-7, with 9 bases fitting TRBD2. V was clipped by 4 bases and J by 0 bases; unmatched bases: 4. This CDR3 contains 15 residues. From germline, CDR1 is SGHTA and CDR2 FQGNSA. This CDR3 reads CASSYQTSGSYEQYF. The CDR3 nucleotides are TGTGCCAGCAGCTACCAGACTAGCGGCTCCTACGAGCAGTACTTC.

This clonotype was counted at least ten times. This sequence joins TRBV4-2 and TRBJ2-1; 10 positions agree with TRBD2. The CDR3 loop spans 18 amino acids. Germline assignment: CDR1 LGHNA and CDR2 YNFKEQ. Germline trimming cut 2 bases from V and 7 bases from J; bases unmatched to any gene: 14. The DNA for the CDR3 is TGTGCCAGCAGCCAAACTAGCGGGATGGGGGGGCCCCATAATGAGCAGTTCTTC. It specifies CASSQTSGMGGPHNEQFF.

The V call is TRBV12-3 or TRBV12-4, the J call TRBJ2-2; no clear D gene. Between the trimmed V and J ends, which lost 7 bases and 1 base, there was a span of 10 bases. The CDR3 consists of 14 residues. CDR3 region: CASIAEMNTGELFF. The CDR3 nucleotides are TGTGCCAGCATCGCGGAGATGAACACCGGGGAGCTGTTTTTT.

This clonotype was seen repeatedly, ten times or more. The V gene is TRBV5-5, the J gene TRBJ2-3; 7 bases line up with TRBD1. Germline CDR1 SGHKS, CDR2 YYEKEE (reference sequence). CDR3 length: 17 amino acids. The J segment lost 2 bases and the V segment lost 3 bases, leaving 12 bases of the junction unmatched. CDR3 sequence: CASSSNSGQDVTDTQYF. The CDR3 nucleotides are TGTGCCAGCAGCTCAAATTCCGGACAGGACGTCACAGATACGCAGTATTTT.

This clonotype has just a few counts. The J gene is TRBJ1-2, the V gene TRBV5-1; no clear D gene. Trimming took off 3 bases at V and 1 base at J, with 7 bases between the two ends. Germline V gives CDR1 SGHRS, CDR2 YFSETQ. CDR3 length: 13 amino acids. The CDR3 loop is CASSSGYNYGYTF. CDR3 nucleotide sequence: TGCGCCAGCAGCTCGGGGTATAACTATGGCTACACCTTC.

The V gene is TRBV28, the J gene TRBJ1-5; D ambiguous. V lost 8 bases, J lost 5 bases, and 13 bases lay in between. The germline gives CDR1 MDHEN, CDR2 SYDVKM. CDR3 length equals 13 residues. The CDR3 sequence: CASRDTKYQPQHF. CDR3 sequence (DNA): TGTGCCAGCCGCGACACCAAATATCAGCCCCAGCATTTT. Based on the CDR3 plus reference TRBV28 and TRBJ1-5, the full variable domain is DVKVTQSSRYLVKRTGEKVFLECVQDMDHENMFWYRQDPGLGLRLIYFSYDVKMKEKGDIPEGYSVSREKKERFSLILESASTNQTSMYLCASRDTKYQPQHFGDGTRLSIL.

In its sample, this clonotype was seen a few times. This chain joins TRBV7-2 and TRBJ2-5; D tentatively fits TRBD1 or TRBD2 (7 bases each). CDR3 length: 14 residues. The V and J ends lost 6 bases and 3 bases respectively, with 14 bases between them. Per germline, CDR1 SGHTA and CDR2 FQGNSA. CDR3 coding DNA: TGTGCCAGCAGACAAGCAGGGGGGGAAGAGACCCAGTACTTC. Residues: CASRQAGGEETQYF.

This clonotype was counted many times. The chain uses TRBV5-6 and TRBJ2-4; maybe TRBD1 (6 bases). CDR1 is SGHDT, CDR2 YYEEEE, per germline. Trimming pared 2 bases from V and 9 bases from J, leaving 15 bases between. The length of the CDR3 is 14 residues. Here the CDR3 DNA reads TGTGCCAGCAGCTTACAGGGACCACCGGGCATTCAGTACTTC. It specifies CASSLQGPPGIQYF.

CDR3 region: CASSLGTGAVLEQYF. For the CDR3, the DNA is TGCGCCAGCAGCTTGGGGACAGGGGCGGTACTCGAGCAGTACTTC. This rearrangement joins TRBV5-1 to TRBJ2-7, with TRBD1 matching 9 bases. This CDR3 contains 15 residues. From germline, CDR1 is SGHRS and CDR2 YFSETQ. With V trimmed by 0 bases and J by 6 bases, 7 bases remained unmatched.

This clonotype has a count of ten or more. The genes are TRBV28 and TRBJ2-1, with 12 bases that match TRBD2. The CDR3 spans 14 residues. V shed 3 bases, J shed 10 bases, and the junction held 4 bases outside the gene matches. The germline gives CDR1 MDHEN, CDR2 SYDVKM. The CDR3 DNA follows: TGTGCCAGCAGTTTGACTAGCGGGAGAGGGGAGCAGTTCTTC. Its protein is CASSLTSGRGEQFF.

This clonotype was seen repeatedly, ten times or more. The rearrangement links TRBV6-1 to TRBJ1-3; 7 nucleotides agree with TRBD1. V lost 4 bases to trimming and J lost 0 bases; unmatched junction nucleotides: 12. The CDR3 length is 18 residues. CDR1 is MNHNS and CDR2 is SASEGT in the germline V gene. The CDR3 DNA reads TGTGCCAGCAGTGGACCCGGACAGGCACCTGGCTCTGGAAACACCATATATTTT. This translates into CASSGPGQAPGSGNTIYF.

This clonotype was counted between two and nine times. The chain links TRBV12-3 or TRBV12-4 to TRBJ1-5, with a possible D match to TRBD1 (6 bases). V lost 7 bases, J lost 7 bases, and 17 bases lay in between. This CDR3 has 14 residues. The CDR3 is CASNPGGPSQPQHF. CDR3 nucleotide sequence: TGTGCCAGCAACCCCGGGGGCCCCAGCCAGCCCCAGCATTTT.

This clonotype was picked up many times. This chain links TRBV20-1 with TRBJ1-2, with D tentatively TRBD1 (5 bases). Germline CDR1 and CDR2: DFQATT and SNEGSKA (reference sequence). The V end was cut by 1 base, the J end by 5 bases, with 11 bases between. The CDR3 is 13 residues long. The CDR3 region has the DNA TGCAGTGCTAGAGCGGTAGGACATTATGGCTACACCTTC. Its translation: CSARAVGHYGYTF.

This clonotype was detected only once. The chain joins TRBV12-3 or TRBV12-4 to TRBJ2-2, with D maybe TRBD1 (6 bases). CDR3 length: 14 amino acids. Between the trimmed V and J ends, which lost 9 bases and 5 bases, there was a span of 16 bases. CDR3 region: CASIPGTLTGELFF. The CDR3 nucleotides are TGTGCCAGTATACCCGGGACACTGACCGGGGAGCTGTTTTTT.